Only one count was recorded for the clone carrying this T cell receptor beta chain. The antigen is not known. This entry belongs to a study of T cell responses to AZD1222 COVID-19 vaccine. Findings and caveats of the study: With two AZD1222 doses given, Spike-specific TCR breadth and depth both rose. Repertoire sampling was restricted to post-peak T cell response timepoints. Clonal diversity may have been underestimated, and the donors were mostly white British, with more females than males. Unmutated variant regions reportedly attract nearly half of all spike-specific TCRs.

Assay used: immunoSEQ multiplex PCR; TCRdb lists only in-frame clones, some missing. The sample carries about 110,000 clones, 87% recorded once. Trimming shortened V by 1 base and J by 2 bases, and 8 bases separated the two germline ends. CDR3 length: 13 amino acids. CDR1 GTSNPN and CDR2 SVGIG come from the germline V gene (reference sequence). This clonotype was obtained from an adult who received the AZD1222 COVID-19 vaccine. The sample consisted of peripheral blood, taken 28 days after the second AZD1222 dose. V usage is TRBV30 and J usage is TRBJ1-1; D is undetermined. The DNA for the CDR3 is TGTGCCTGGAGTGGCTCAGTTAACACTGAAGCTTTCTTT. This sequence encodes CAWSGSVNTEAFF. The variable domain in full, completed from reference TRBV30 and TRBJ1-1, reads SQTIHQWPATLVQPVGSPLSLECTVEGTSNPNLYWYRQAAGRGLQLLFYSVGIGQISSEVPQNLSASRPQDRQFILSSKKLLLSDSGFYLCAWSGSVNTEAFFGQGTRLTVV.